Below, one T cell receptor beta chain is given with its context. Its binding antigen is unknown. No qualities accompany the bases; no much larger clone lies one base away. Genomic DNA was isolated from the sorted cells so that the TCRbeta CDR3 region could be sequenced. TCRbeta CDR3 regions were sequenced using the immunoSEQ Assay. Not all clones reach the TCRdb copy of this immuneACCESS table, which keeps in-frame sequences only. Checked studies attribute under half of the gap to unresolved V genes and leave the rest unexplained. The sample contains tens of thousands of clones, over 80% of them found a single time. Together, the top ten hold approximately 11% of the sample. The germline V gene (reference sequence) specifies LNHDA as CDR1 and SQIVND as CDR2. For this chain, trimming is 5 bases at the V end and 1 base at the J end, and the number of junction bases without a gene match is 3. From the cysteine through the phenylalanine, the CDR3 covers 14 amino acids. Just the 42-base CDR3 DNA is kept, in frame starting at base 1.

The data were obtained in a study of OX40 agonist ivuxolimab in advanced cancers. Regarding the research as a whole: Ivuxolimab was an agonistic, fully human IgG2 monoclonal antibody directed against OX40 (CD134), a costimulatory receptor. A male proportion of around 80% and a mean age of around 60 years, ranging from about 23 to 79, were recorded for the dose-escalation cohort. Of the approximately 54 patients in dose escalation, some 20 had hepatocellular carcinoma, about 15 had melanoma, 9 had renal cell carcinoma and 9 had head and neck cancer. The paper reports the monotherapy dose-escalation portion (N of about 51 patients) of the phase I ivuxolimab trial. Prior anti-PD-1, anti-PD-L1 or anti-CTLA-4 therapy was permitted, and checkpoint inhibitors had been received by roughly 40% of dose-escalation patients. Intravenous ivuxolimab was administered to patients every 2 weeks at six dose levels: 0.01, 0.1, 0.3, 1.5, 3 and 10 mg/kg. The point of sequencing TCRbeta in the periphery was to test whether ivuxolimab changed TCR sequence diversity and drove clonal T-cell expansion. Partial responses occurred in three dose-escalation patients: two with cutaneous melanoma and one with hepatocellular carcinoma.

Results the study describes overall, beyond this receptor: After ivuxolimab, more expanded clones were found on average in CD8+ T cells than in CD4+ T cells. Which antigens the clonally expanded peripheral T cells were specific for was not determined. In partial responders in the 0.1-3.0 mg/kg groups, normalized peripheral clonal expansion was found to be among the lowest, especially among CD8+ T cells. At doses of 0.1 to 3.0 mg/kg, clonal expansion of both CD4+ and CD8+ T cells in blood was seen between baseline and week 6. Low levels of normalized T-cell clonal expansion were also seen in some nonresponding patients.

Patients with a history of autoimmune disease or receiving systemic immunosuppression were excluded from the trial. Peripheral blood for TCR sequencing was collected from all dose cohorts at baseline, on cycle 4 day 1, and on cycle 7 day 1. Samples were obtained from an open-label, multicenter, first-in-human phase I dose-escalation trial of ivuxolimab. The trial enrolled adults with locally advanced or metastatic head and neck squamous cell, hepatocellular, melanoma or renal cell carcinoma. Before TCR sequencing, CD4+ T cells and CD8+ T cells were sorted from peripheral blood as separate populations.

Source: CD4+ or CD8+ T cells sorted from blood, taken in a trial of the OX40 agonist ivuxolimab. The chain is assembled from TRBV19 and TRBJ1-1; 8 bases in the junction line up with TRBD1. The receptor's source is an adult with an advanced solid tumor such as melanoma, head and neck, liver or kidney cancer. The sequenced DNA: TGTGCCAGTAGTCAGGGGGCAGGGAACACTGAAGCTTTCTTT. This translates into CASSQGAGNTEAFF.